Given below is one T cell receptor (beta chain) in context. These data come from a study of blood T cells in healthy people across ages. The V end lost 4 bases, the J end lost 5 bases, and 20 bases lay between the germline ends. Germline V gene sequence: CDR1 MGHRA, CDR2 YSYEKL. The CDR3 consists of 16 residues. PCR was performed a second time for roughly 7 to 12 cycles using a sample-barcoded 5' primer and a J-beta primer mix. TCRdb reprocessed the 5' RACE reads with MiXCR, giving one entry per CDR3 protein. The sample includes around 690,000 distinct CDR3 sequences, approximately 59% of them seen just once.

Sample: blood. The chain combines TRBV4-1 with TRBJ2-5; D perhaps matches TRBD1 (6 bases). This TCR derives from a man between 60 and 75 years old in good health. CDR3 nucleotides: TGCGCCAGCAGCCTTTCTAAGGGGGAGACCCTCGAGACCCAGTACTTC. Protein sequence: CASSLSKGETLETQYF.